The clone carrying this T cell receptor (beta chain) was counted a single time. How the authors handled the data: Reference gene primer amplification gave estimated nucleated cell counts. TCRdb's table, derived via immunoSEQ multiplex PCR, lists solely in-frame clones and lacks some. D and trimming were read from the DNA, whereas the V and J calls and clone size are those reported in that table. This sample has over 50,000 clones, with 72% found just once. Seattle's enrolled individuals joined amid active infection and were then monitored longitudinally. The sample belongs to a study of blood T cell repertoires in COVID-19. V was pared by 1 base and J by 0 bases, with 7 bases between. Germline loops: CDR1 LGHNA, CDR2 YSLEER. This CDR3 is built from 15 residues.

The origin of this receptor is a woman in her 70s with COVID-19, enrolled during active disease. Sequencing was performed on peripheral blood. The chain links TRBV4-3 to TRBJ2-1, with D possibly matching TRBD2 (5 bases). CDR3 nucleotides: TGCGCCAGCAGCCAAGTCGGGGACTCCTACAATGAGCAGTTCTTC. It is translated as CASSQVGDSYNEQFF.